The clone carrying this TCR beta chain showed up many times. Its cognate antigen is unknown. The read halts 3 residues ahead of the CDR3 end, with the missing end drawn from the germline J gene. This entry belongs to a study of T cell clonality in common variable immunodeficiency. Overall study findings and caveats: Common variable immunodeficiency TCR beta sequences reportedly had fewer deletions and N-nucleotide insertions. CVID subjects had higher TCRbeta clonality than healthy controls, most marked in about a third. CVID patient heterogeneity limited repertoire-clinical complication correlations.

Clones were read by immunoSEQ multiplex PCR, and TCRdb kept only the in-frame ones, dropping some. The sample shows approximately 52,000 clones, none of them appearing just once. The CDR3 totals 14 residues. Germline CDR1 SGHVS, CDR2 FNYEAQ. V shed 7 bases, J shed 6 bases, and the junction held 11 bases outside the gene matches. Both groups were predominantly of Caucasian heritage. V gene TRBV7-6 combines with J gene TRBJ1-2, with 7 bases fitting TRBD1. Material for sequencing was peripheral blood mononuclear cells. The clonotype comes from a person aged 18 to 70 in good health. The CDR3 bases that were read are TGTGCCAGCACCCTGCGGCAGGGGGACCATGGC. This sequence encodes CASTLRQGDHG. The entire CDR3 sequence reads CASTLRQGDHGYTF.